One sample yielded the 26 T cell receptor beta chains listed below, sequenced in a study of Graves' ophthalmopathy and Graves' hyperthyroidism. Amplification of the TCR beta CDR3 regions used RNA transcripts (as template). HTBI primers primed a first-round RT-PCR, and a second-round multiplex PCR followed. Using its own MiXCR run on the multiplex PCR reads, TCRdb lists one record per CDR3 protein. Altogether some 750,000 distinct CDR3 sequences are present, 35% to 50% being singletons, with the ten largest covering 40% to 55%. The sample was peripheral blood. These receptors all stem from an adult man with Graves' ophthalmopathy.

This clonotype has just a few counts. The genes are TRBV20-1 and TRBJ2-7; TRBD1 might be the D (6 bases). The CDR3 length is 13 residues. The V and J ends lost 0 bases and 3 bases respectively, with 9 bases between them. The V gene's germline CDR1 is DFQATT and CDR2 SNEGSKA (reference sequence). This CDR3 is CSARDEGGYEQYF. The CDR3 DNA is TGCAGTGCTAGAGATGAAGGGGGCTACGAGCAGTACTTC.

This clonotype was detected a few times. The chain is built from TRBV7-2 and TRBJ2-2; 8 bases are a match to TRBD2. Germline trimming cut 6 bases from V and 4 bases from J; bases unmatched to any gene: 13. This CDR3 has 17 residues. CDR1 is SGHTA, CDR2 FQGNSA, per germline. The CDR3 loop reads CASRPLAGVVPTGELFF. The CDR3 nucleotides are TGTGCCAGCAGACCCCTAGCGGGTGTAGTTCCCACCGGGGAGCTGTTTTTT.

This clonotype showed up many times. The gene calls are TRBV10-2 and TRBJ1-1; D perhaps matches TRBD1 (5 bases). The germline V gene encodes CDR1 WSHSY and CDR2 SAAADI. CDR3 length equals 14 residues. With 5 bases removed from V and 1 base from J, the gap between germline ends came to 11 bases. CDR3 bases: TGCGCCAGCAGTCAAGCGGGGACGAACACTGAAGCTTTCTTT. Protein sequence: CASSQAGTNTEAFF.

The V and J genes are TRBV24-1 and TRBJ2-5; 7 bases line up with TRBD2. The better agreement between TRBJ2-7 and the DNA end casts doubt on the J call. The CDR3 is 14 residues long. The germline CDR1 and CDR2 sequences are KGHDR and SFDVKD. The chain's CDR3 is CATSEGGSPHEQYF. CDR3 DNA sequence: TGTGCCACCAGTGAGGGCGGGAGCCCCCACGAGCAGTACTTC.

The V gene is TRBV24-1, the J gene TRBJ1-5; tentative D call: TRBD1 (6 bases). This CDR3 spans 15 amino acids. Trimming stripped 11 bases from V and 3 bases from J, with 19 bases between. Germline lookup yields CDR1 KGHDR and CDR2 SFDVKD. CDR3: CASTREDRYNQPQHF. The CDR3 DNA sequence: TGTGCCAGCACCCGGGAGGACAGATACAATCAGCCCCAGCATTTT.

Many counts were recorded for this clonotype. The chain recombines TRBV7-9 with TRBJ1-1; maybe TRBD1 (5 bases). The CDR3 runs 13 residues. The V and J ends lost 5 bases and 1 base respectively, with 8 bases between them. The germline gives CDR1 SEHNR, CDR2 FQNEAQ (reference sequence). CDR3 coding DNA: TGTGCCAGCAGCCTCAGGGCGAACACTGAAGCTTTCTTT. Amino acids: CASSLRANTEAFF.

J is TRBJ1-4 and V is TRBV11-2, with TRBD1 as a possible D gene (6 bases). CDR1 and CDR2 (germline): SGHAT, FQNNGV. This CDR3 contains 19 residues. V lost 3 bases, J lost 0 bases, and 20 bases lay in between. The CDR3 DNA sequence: TGTGCCAGCAGCTTCCGCGGAACCCCGACAGGTGCAACTAATGAAAAACTGTTTTTT. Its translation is CASSFRGTPTGATNEKLFF. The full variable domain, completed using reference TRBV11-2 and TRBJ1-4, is EAGVAQSPRYKIIEKRQSVAFWCNPISGHATLYWYQQILGQGPKLLIQFQNNGVVDDSQLPKDRFSAERLKGVDSTLKIQPAKLEDSAVYLCASSFRGTPTGATNEKLFFGSGTQLSVL.

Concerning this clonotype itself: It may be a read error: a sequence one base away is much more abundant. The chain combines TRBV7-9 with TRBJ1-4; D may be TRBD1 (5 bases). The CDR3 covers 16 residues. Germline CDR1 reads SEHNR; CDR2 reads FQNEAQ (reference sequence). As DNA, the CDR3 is TGTGCCAGCAGCTCCCGTGGGTGGGGGTCTGGTGAAAAACTGCTTTTT. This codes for CASSSRGWGSGEKLLF.

CDR3 protein: CASSRARETQYF. The DNA for the CDR3 is TGTGCCAGCAGCCGGGCCCGAGAGACCCAGTACTTC. The chain uses TRBV12-3 or TRBV12-4 and TRBJ2-5; D unclear. The CDR3 consists of 12 residues. Trimming cost V 6 bases and J 4 bases, with 9 bases left between them.

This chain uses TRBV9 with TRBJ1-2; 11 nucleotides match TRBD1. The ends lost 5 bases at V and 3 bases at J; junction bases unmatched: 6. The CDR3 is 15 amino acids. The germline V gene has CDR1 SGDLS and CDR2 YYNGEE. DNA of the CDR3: TGTGCCAGCAGTTTAGGGACAGGGGGACACTATGGCTACACCTTC. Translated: CASSLGTGGHYGYTF.

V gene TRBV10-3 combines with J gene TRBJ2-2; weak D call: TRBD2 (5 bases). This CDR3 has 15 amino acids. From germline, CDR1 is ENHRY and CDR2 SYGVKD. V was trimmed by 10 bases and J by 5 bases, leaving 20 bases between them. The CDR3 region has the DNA TGTGCCACACGCCCCGGGAAGGGTTGGACCGGGGAGCTGTTTTTT. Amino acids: CATRPGKGWTGELFF.

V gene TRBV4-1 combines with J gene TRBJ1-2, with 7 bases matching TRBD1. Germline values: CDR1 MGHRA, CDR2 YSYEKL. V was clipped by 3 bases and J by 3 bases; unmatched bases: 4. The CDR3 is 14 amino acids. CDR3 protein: CASSQEGQYYGYTF. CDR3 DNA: TGCGCCAGCAGCCAGGAGGGACAGTACTATGGCTACACCTTC.

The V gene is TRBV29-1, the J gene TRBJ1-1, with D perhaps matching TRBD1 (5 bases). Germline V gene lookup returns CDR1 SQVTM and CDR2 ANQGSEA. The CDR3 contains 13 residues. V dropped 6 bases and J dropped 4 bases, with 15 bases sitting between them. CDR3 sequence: CSVVSGGATEAFF. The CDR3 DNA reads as TGCAGCGTAGTTTCGGGAGGGGCCACTGAAGCTTTCTTT.

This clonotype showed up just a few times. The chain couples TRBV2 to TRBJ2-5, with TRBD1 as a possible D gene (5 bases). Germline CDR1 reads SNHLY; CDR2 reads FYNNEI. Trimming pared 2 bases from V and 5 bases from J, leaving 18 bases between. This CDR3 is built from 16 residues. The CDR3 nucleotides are TGTGCCAGCAGTGAAAACCCCCCAGGGTATACGGAGACCCAGTACTTC. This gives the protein CASSENPPGYTETQYF.

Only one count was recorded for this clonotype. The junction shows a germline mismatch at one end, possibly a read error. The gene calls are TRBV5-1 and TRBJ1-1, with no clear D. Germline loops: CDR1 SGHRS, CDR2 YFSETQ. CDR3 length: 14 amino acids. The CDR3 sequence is CAGSPAGRWTEAFF. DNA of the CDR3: TGCGCCGGCAGCCCCGCCGGGAGGTGGACTGAAGCTTTCTTT.

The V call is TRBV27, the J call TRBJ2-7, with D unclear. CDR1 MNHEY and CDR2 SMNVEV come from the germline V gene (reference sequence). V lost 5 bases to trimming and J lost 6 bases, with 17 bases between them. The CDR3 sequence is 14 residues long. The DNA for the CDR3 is TGTGCCAGCAGTCCACTGACGGCTACTGGCGAGCAGTACTTC. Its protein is CASSPLTATGEQYF.

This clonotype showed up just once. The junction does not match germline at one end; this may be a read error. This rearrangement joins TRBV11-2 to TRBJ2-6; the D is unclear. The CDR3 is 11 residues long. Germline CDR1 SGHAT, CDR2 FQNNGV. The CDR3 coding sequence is TGTGCCAGCAGCTACCATCGGTCTGAAGCTTTC. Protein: CASSYHRSEAF.

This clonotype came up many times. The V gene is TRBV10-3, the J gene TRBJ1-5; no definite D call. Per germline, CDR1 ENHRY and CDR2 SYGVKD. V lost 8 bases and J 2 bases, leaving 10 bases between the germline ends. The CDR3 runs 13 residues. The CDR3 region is CAIQETGNQPQHF. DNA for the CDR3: TGTGCCATCCAGGAAACGGGCAATCAGCCCCAGCATTTT.

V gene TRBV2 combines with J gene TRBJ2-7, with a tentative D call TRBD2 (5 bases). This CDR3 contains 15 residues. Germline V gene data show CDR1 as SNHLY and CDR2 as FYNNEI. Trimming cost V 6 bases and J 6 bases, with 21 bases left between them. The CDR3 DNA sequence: TGTGCCAGCAGAGGAAGCGGCCCCCGGGTGGGCGAGCAGTACTTC. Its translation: CASRGSGPRVGEQYF.

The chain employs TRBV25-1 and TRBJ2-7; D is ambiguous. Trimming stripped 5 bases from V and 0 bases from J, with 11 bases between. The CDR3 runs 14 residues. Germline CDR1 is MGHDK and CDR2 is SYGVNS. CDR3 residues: CASSFATNSYEQYF. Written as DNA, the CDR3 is TGTGCCAGCAGTTTCGCAACAAACTCCTACGAGCAGTACTTC.

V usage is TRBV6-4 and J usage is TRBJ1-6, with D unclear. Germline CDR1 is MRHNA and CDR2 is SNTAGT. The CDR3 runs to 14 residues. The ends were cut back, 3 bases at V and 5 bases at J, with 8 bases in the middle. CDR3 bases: TGTGCCAGCAGTGAAAAGGGAAATAATTCACCCCTCCACTTT. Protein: CASSEKGNNSPLHF.

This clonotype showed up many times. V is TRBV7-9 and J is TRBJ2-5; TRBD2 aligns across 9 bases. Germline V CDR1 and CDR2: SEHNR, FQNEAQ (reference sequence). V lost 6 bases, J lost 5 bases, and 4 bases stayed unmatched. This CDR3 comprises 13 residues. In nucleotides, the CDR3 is TGTGCCAGCAGTCTGAGCGGGGGGGAGACCCAGTACTTC. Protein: CASSLSGGETQYF.

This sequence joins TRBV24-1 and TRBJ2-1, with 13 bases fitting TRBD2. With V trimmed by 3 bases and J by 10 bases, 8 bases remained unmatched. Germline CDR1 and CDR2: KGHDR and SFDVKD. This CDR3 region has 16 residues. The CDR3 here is CATSDPGTSGTGEQFF. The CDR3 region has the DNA TGTGCCACCAGTGATCCTGGGACTAGCGGGACCGGAGAGCAGTTCTTC.

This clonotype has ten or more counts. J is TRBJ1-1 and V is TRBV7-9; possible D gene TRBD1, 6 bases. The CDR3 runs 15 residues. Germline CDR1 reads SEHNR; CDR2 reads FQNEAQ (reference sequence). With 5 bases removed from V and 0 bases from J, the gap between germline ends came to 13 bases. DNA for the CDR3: TGTGCCAGCAGCGTGCAGACAGGAGTGAACACTGAAGCTTTCTTT. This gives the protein CASSVQTGVNTEAFF.

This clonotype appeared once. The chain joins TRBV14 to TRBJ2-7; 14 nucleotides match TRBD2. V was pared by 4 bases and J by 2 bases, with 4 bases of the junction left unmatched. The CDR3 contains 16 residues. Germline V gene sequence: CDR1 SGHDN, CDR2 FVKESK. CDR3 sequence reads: CASSPLTSGGAYEQYF. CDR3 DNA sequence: TGTGCCAGCAGCCCCCTGACTAGCGGGGGGGCCTACGAGCAGTACTTC.

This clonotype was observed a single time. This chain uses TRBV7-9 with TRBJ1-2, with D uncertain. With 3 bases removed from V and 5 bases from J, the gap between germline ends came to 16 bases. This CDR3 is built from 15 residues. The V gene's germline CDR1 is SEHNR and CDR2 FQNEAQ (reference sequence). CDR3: CASSFRVEEIYGYTF. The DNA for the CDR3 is TGTGCCAGCAGCTTTAGAGTGGAGGAAATATATGGCTACACCTTC.